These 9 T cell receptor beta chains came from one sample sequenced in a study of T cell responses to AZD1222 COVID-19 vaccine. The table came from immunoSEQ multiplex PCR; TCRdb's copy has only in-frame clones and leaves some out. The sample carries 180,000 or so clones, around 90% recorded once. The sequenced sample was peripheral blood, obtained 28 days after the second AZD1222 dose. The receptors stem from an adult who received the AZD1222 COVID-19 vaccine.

The CDR3 DNA is TGTGCCAGCAGCCGAACTAGCGGGGCCAGCTCCTACAATGAGCAGTTCTTC. Amino acids: CASSRTSGASSYNEQFF. The chain carries TRBV28 and TRBJ2-1; 10 nucleotides line up with TRBD2. Trimming removed 6 bases from V and 0 bases from J; junction bases left unmatched: 8. This CDR3 has 17 amino acids. Germline-derived CDR1 and CDR2 are MDHEN and SYDVKM.

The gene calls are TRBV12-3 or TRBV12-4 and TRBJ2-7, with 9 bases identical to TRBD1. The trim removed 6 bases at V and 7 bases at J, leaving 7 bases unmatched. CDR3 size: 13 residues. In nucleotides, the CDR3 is TGTGCCAGCAGCAGGGACAGGGTGAGGGAGCAGTACTTC. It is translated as CASSRDRVREQYF.

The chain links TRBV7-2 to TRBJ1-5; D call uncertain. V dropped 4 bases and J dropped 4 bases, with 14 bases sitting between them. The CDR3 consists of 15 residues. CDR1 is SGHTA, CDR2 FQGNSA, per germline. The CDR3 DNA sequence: TGTGCCAGCAGCTACACACGGTTGGAGAATCAGCCCCAGCATTTT. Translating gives CASSYTRLENQPQHF. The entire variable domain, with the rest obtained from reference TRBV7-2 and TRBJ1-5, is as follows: GAGVSQSPSNKVTEKGKDVELRCDPISGHTALYWYRQSLGQGLEFLIYFQGNSAPDKSGLPSDRFSAERTGGSVSTLTIQRTQQEDSAVYLCASSYTRLENQPQHFGDGTRLSIL.

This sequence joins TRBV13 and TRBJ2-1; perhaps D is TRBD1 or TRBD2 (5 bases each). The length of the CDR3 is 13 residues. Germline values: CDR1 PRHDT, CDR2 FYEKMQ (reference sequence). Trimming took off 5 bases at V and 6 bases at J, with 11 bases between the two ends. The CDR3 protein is CASSPSGPNEQFF. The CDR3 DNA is TGTGCCAGCAGCCCATCGGGACCCAATGAGCAGTTCTTC. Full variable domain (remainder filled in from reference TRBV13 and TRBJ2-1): AAGVIQSPRHLIKEKRETATLKCYPIPRHDTVYWYQQGPGQDPQFLISFYEKMQSDKGSIPDRFSAQQFSDYHSELNMSSLELGDSALYFCASSPSGPNEQFFGPGTRLTVL.

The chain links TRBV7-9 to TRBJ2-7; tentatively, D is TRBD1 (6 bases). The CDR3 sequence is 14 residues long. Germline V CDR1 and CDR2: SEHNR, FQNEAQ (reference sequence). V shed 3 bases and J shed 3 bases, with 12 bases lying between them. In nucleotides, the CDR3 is TGTGCCAGCAGCTTCCAGGGGACGAACTACGAGCAGTACTTC. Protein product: CASSFQGTNYEQYF.

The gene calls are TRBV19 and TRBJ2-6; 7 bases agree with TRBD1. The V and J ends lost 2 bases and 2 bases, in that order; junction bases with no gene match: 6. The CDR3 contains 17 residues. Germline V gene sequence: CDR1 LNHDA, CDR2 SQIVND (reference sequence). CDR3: CASSINPRGPGANVLTF. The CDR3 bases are TGTGCCAGTAGTATAAATCCAAGGGGGCCTGGGGCCAACGTCCTGACTTTC.

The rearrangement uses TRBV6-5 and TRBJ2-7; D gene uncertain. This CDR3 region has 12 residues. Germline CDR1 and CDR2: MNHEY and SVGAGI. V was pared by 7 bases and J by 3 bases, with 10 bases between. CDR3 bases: TGTGCCAGCACCCGAACTCTCTACGAGCAGTACTTC. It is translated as CASTRTLYEQYF.

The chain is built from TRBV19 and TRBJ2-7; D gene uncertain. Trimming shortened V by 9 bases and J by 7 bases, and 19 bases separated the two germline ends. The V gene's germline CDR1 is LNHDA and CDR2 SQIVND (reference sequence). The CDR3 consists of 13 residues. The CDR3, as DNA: TGTGCCAGCAGAGGAGTGCCAAATCTGGAGCAGTACTTC. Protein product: CASRGVPNLEQYF.

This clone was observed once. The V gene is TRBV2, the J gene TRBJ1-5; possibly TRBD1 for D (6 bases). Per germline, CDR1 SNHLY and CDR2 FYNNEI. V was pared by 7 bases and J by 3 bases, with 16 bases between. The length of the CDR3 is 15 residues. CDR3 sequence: CASKKNRANNQPQHF. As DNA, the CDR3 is TGTGCCAGCAAGAAAAACAGGGCGAACAATCAGCCCCAGCATTTT. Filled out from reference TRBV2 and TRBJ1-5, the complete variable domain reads EPEVTQTPSHQVTQMGQEVILRCVPISNHLYFYWYRQILGQKVEFLVSFYNNEISEKSEIFDDQFSVERPDGSNFTLKIRSTKLEDSAMYFCASKKNRANNQPQHFGDGTRLSIL.